The present entry profiles one TCR beta chain with its context. Antigen unknown. The data were taken from a study of cytomegalovirus exposure and HLA in healthy donors. Whole-study results and caveats: In an earlier analysis, productive rearrangement rates for most beta V segments clustered near 87% or 30%. Most TCR sequences were uncommon, yet certain public TCRs appeared in many donors.

Vbeta (60) and Jbeta (13) primers were used in the PCR. Only in-frame clones appear in the TCRdb table, and some are missing; sequencing was by immunoSEQ multiplex PCR. This table holds some 140,000 clones, 76% found once. The CDR3 runs 20 residues. In germline, CDR1 is KGHSH, CDR2 LQKENI. Unmatched junction bases numbered 10, after V lost 4 bases and J lost 0 bases. The sequencing sample was made of PBMCs. The clonotype comes from a female donor in good health and CMV-seropositive. This sequence joins TRBV18 and TRBJ2-6; 12 bases are shared with TRBD1. CDR3 amino acids: CASSLRDRGLRASGANVLTF. For the CDR3, the DNA is TGTGCCAGCTCACTCCGGGACAGGGGGCTTCGCGCCTCTGGGGCCAACGTCCTGACTTTC.